A selection of T cell receptor beta chains follows, all from one sample in a study of Ad26.COV2.S vaccination and SARS-CoV-2 variants. Produced via immunoSEQ multiplex PCR; TCRdb's table is partial and in-frame only. Among about 280,000 clones, 87% were seen once, and the ten largest hold around 3%. The specimen comprised peripheral blood, sampled in a trial of Ad26.COV2.S vaccine versus placebo. Every receptor here comes from a person aged 18-65 years who received the Ad26.COV2.S COVID-19 vaccine or a placebo. CDR3s include the opening cysteine and the closing phenylalanine or tryptophan. D genes are given only for firm matches. Not every row has a clone size; where given, it reads once, few, many or a size class.

v_gene,d_gene,abundance,j_gene,CDR3nt,CDR3aa
TRBV5-1,TRBD1,once,TRBJ1-5,TGCGCCAGCAGCTTGGGGGACAGGCCGAATCAGCCCCAGCATTTT,CASSLGDRPNQPQHF
TRBV27,TRBD2,.,TRBJ2-3,TGTGCCAGCAGTTTCCTCGGGAGCGGGGGAGATACGCAGTATTTT,CASSFLGSGGDTQYF
TRBV10-1,.,few,TRBJ1-2,TGCGCCAGCAGTTTGGACAGTCGTTGGTATGGCTACACCTTC,CASSLDSRWYGYTF
TRBV5-6,TRBD1,.,TRBJ1-1,TGTGCCAGCAGCTTGGGAAGGACAGGGGGCAGGGGCACTGAAGCTTTCTTT,CASSLGRTGGRGTEAFF
TRBV19,TRBD1,few,TRBJ2-7,TGTGCCAGTAGTCGTCCGGGACAGAAAGAGCAGTACTTC,CASSRPGQKEQYF
TRBV24-1,.,.,TRBJ2-2,TGTGCCACCAGTGATTTGCTCACCGGGGAGCTGTTTTTT,CATSDLLTGELFF
TRBV6-1,TRBD1,.,TRBJ1-2,TGTGCCAGCAGTGAATGGTGGCAGGGGGATGGCTACACCTTC,CASSEWWQGDGYTF
TRBV18,.,.,TRBJ2-7,TGTGCCAGCTCACGCGACCGGGACACACCACGCTACGAGCAGTACTTC,CASSRDRDTPRYEQYF
TRBV6-2/TRBV6-3,.,.,TRBJ1-5,TGTGCCAGCAGTTACTCACTCGGTGGGAGACAGCCCCAGCATTTT,CASSYSLGGRQPQHF
TRBV12-3/TRBV12-4,.,once,TRBJ2-1,TGTGCCAGCAGTGAGGTTGATGAGCAGTTCTTC,CASSEVDEQFF
TRBV30,.,.,TRBJ1-1,TGTGCCTGGAGTGTACAAGTGAGCGGGAGCACTGAAGCTTTCTTT,CAWSVQVSGSTEAFF
TRBV4-1,TRBD1,.,TRBJ1-2,TGCGCCAGCAGCCAAGGGAACAGGGGGCGAGCCTATGGCTACACCTTC,CASSQGNRGRAYGYTF
TRBV7-9,TRBD1,.,TRBJ2-6,TGTGCCAGCAGCATCGGACAGGGAAACTCTGGGGCCAACGTCCTGACTTTC,CASSIGQGNSGANVLTF
TRBV7-2,TRBD1,.,TRBJ2-1,TGTGCCAGCAGCTTGCTGACAGGGGGCATAGATGAGCAGTTCTTC,CASSLLTGGIDEQFF
TRBV2,TRBD2,once,TRBJ2-5,TGTGCCAGCAGTGAACTTCGCGCGGGAGGGGAGACCCAGTACTTC,CASSELRAGGETQYF
TRBV6-5,.,.,TRBJ2-2,TGTGCCAGCAGTCAATGGGGTGGCGGCACCGGGGAGCTGTTTTTT,CASSQWGGGTGELFF
TRBV18,TRBD2,once,TRBJ2-5,TGTGCCAGCTCACCAGCAGCGGGAGGAACGGAGACCCAGTACTTC,CASSPAAGGTETQYF
TRBV7-2,.,.,TRBJ2-7,TGTGCCAGCAGCTTAGAGTATGGAGGGCTGTACGAGCAGTACTTC,CASSLEYGGLYEQYF
TRBV9,TRBD2,.,TRBJ2-1,TGTGCCAGCAGCGTAGCTGGTAGCGGGGGAAATGAGCAGTTCTTC,CASSVAGSGGNEQFF